These T cell receptor beta chains were read from a single sample in a study of metastatic and nonmetastatic thyroid tumors. Via MiXCR, TCRdb re-called the PCR reads. The sample holds about 22,000 clones, 36% seen once. The specimen was blood. The receptors were sampled from a male donor with papillary thyroid cancer or a benign thyroid nodule (not recorded which). Some clones in this sample may be carry-over from other donors' samples. Both conserved end residues are part of each CDR3. The D gene is left open where the match is weak. Some rows have no size entry. The others give once, few or many, or a class for an expanded clone.

>.|TRBJ2-3|TRBD2|TRBV5-1
CASSLVGLAGVQITDTQYF
TGCGCCAGCAGCCTCGTTGGACTAGCGGGGGTGCAAATCACAGATACGCAGTATTTT
>many|TRBJ2-1|.|TRBV25-1
CASSEQVADNEQFF
TGTGCCAGCAGTGAACAAGTAGCGGACAATGAGCAGTTCTTC
>.|TRBJ2-5|.|TRBV11-3
CASSLDYGTQYF
TGTGCCAGCAGCTTAGATTACGGGACCCAGTACTTC
>.|TRBJ1-1|TRBD1|TRBV28
CASSSGTGQSLTEAFF
TGTGCCAGCAGTTCAGGGACAGGGCAGTCCTTGACTGAAGCTTTCTTT
>.|TRBJ1-5|.|TRBV30
CAWSTGGRHPQHF
TGTGCCTGGAGCACAGGAGGCCGGCATCCCCAGCATTTT
>.|TRBJ2-3|TRBD2|TRBV12-3/TRBV12-4
CASSFRLAGGDTQYF
TGTGCCAGCAGTTTTAGGCTAGCGGGAGGAGATACGCAGTATTTT
>.|TRBJ1-1|TRBD1|TRBV11-2
CASSDLGQGVTEAFF
TGTGCCAGCAGCGACCTCGGACAGGGTGTCACTGAAGCTTTCTTT
>.|TRBJ2-3|.|TRBV7-3
CASSRVASSTDTQYF
TGTGCCAGCAGTAGGGTGGCGTCTAGCACAGATACGCAGTATTTT
>many|TRBJ1-4|.|TRBV18
CASSPQGSNEKLFF
TGTGCCAGCTCACCACAGGGGTCTAATGAAAAACTGTTTTTT
>medium-sized|TRBJ2-5|TRBD1|TRBV6-1
CASSPSGTGSSQETQYF
TGTGCCAGCAGTCCCTCCGGGACAGGGAGTAGTCAAGAGACCCAGTACTTC
>many|TRBJ2-1|.|TRBV6-2/TRBV6-3
CASTSQRGFSYNEQFF
TGTGCCAGCACGAGCCAACGCGGCTTCTCCTACAATGAGCAGTTCTTC
>few|TRBJ1-5|.|TRBV2
CASREQGHSNQPQHF
TGTGCCAGCAGGGAACAGGGCCATAGCAATCAGCCCCAGCATTTT
>.|TRBJ2-7|.|TRBV20-1
CSARIVQYEQYF
TGCAGTGCTAGAATAGTGCAGTACGAGCAGTACTTC
>.|TRBJ2-2|.|TRBV19
CASSIRLSLAVSNTGELFF
TGTGCCAGTAGTATTCGCCTCTCTTTAGCCGTTTCGAACACCGGGGAGCTGTTTTTT
>many|TRBJ2-3|TRBD1|TRBV24-1
CATSDNPGQGQDTQYF
TGTGCCACCAGTGACAATCCGGGACAGGGCCAAGATACGCAGTATTTT
>.|TRBJ2-2|.|TRBV19
CASSMSGWTGNGELFF
TGTGCCAGTAGTATGTCGGGCTGGACTGGGAACGGGGAGCTGTTTTTT
>medium-sized|TRBJ2-2|TRBD2|TRBV4-2
CASSRTSPDTGELFF
TGTGCCAGCAGCAGGACTAGCCCGGACACCGGGGAGCTGTTTTTT
>few|TRBJ1-2|.|TRBV28
CASSSGLDNYGYTF
TGTGCCAGCAGTTCGGGTTTAGACAACTATGGCTACACCTTC
>many|TRBJ2-5|.|TRBV7-8
CASSARGGEETQYF
TGTGCCAGCAGCGCAAGGGGGGGAGAAGAGACCCAGTACTTC
>medium-sized|TRBJ1-2|TRBD1|TRBV6-1
CASRKTGVYGYTF
TGTGCCAGCAGAAAGACAGGGGTCTATGGCTACACCTTC
>many|TRBJ2-4|TRBD2|TRBV11-2
CASSPRLAAIQYF
TGTGCCAGCAGCCCCCGGCTAGCGGCCATTCAGTACTTC
>medium-sized|TRBJ1-3|.|TRBV7-2
CASSLAGLFSGNTIYF
TGTGCCAGCAGCTTAGCTGGACTCTTCTCTGGAAACACCATATATTTT
>few|TRBJ2-3|.|TRBV19
CASSIRGDTQYF
TGTGCCAGTAGTATTAGGGGAGATACGCAGTATTTT
>medium-sized|TRBJ2-2|.|TRBV4-1
CASSQDVGGELFF
TGCGCCAGCAGCCAAGACGTGGGCGGGGAGCTGTTTTTT
>many|TRBJ2-3|TRBD2|TRBV7-3
CASSSLAGGPLDTQYF
TGTGCCAGCAGCTCACTAGCGGGAGGGCCGTTAGATACGCAGTATTTT
>.|TRBJ1-2|.|TRBV20-1
CSASLAEDYGYTF
TGCAGTGCTAGTCTCGCAGAAGACTATGGCTACACCTTC
>.|TRBJ2-3|.|TRBV4-2
CASSKERSTDTQYF
TGTGCCAGCAGCAAGGAGAGGAGTACAGATACGCAGTATTTT
>few|TRBJ2-2|.|TRBV27
CASEEGNTGGLFF
TGTGCCAGTGAAGAGGGCAACACCGGGGGGCTGTTTTTT
>medium-sized|TRBJ2-5|.|TRBV29-1
CSVEPAGRGQETQYF
TGCAGCGTTGAACCGGCGGGGCGGGGGCAGGAGACCCAGTACTTC
>.|TRBJ2-7|TRBD1|TRBV30
CAWAQSGGEQYF
TGTGCCTGGGCCCAATCAGGGGGCGAGCAGTACTTC
>many|TRBJ2-7|TRBD1|TRBV27
CASRQGAHEQYF
TGTGCCAGCAGACAGGGGGCCCACGAGCAGTACTTC
>many|TRBJ1-5|.|TRBV20-1
CSVQTVVGQPQHF
TGCAGTGTCCAAACGGTGGTAGGTCAGCCCCAGCATTTT
>.|TRBJ2-5|.|TRBV6-1
CASSDWFRDQETQYF
TGTGCCAGCAGTGATTGGTTCAGGGATCAAGAGACCCAGTACTTC
>.|TRBJ1-1|TRBD1|TRBV6-2/TRBV6-3
CASSWGQLSEAFF
TGTGCCAGCAGTTGGGGACAGCTATCTGAAGCTTTCTTT